This T cell receptor beta chain was recovered during a study of neurological immune-mediated disorders. 5'RACE employing 10-nucleotide random UMIs yielded the cDNA. TCRdb independently ran MiXCR on the 5' RACE reads; one entry per CDR3 protein. The sample carries about 50,000 distinct CDR3 sequences, roughly 17% recorded once. Unsorted libraries were derived from 2 million PBMCs stored at -80 C. CDR1 and CDR2 (germline): LGHNT, FRNRAP. The CDR3 totals 17 residues. Unmatched junction bases numbered 7, after V lost 3 bases and J lost 2 bases. The sample comprised PBMCs. V is TRBV12-5 and J is TRBJ2-1; 10 bases are shared with TRBD2. The receptor's source is a man between 60 and 70 years old in good health. CDR3 protein: CASGFPDGLAAYNEQFF. The CDR3 DNA is TGTGCTAGTGGTTTTCCGGACGGACTAGCGGCCTACAATGAGCAGTTCTTC.